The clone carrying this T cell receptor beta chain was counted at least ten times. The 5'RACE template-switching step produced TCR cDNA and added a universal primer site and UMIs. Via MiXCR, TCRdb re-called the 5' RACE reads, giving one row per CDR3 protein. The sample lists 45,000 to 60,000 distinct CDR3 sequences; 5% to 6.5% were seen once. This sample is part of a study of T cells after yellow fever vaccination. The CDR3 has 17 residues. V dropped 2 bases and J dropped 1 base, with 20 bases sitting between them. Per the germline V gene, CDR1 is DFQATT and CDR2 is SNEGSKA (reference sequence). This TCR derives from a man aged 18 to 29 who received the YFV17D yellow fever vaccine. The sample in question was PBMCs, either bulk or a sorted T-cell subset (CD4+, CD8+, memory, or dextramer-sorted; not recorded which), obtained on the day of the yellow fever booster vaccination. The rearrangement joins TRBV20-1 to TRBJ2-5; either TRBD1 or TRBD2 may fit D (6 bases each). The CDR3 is CSARNPGGHKIQETQYF. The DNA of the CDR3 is TGCAGTGCTAGAAATCCCGGGGGACACAAGATCCAAGAGACCCAGTACTTC.